Listed below are T cell receptor beta chains from one sample, sequenced in a study of T cells after yellow fever vaccination. MiXCR, applied by TCRdb to the 5' RACE reads, yields one record per CDR3 protein. The table has about 22,000 distinct CDR3 sequences, roughly 5.5% seen once. This specimen consisted of PBMCs, either bulk or a sorted T-cell subset (CD4+, CD8+, memory, or dextramer-sorted; not recorded which), obtained about 49 days after the first yellow fever vaccination. These receptors were obtained from a man between 18 and 35 years old who received the YFV17D yellow fever vaccine. CDR3s include the opening cysteine and the closing phenylalanine or tryptophan. The D gene is left open where the match is weak. The size field is filled for only some rows; it gives once, few, many or a size class.

V gene: TRBV5-4; clone size: many; D gene: TRBD1; J gene: TRBJ1-6; CDR3 protein: CASSLTGALLSPLHF; CDR3 DNA: TGTGCCAGCAGCCTGACAGGGGCTCTTCTGTCACCCCTCCACTTT
V gene: TRBV18; clone size: many; D gene: NA; J gene: TRBJ2-3; CDR3 protein: CASSRSGTDTQYF; CDR3 DNA: TGTGCCAGCTCGCGGTCAGGCACAGATACGCAGTATTTT
V gene: TRBV3-1; clone size: once; D gene: TRBD1; J gene: TRBJ2-3; CDR3 protein: CACTPAIGSRGQGTDTQYF; CDR3 DNA: TGTGCCTGCACGCCCGCGATTGGGAGCCGGGGACAGGGTACAGATACGCAGTATTTT
V gene: TRBV5-1; clone size: many; D gene: NA; J gene: TRBJ1-1; CDR3 protein: CASSLTTWGTEAFF; CDR3 DNA: TGCGCCAGCAGCTTAACCACGTGGGGTACTGAAGCTTTCTTT
V gene: TRBV5-1; clone size: many; D gene: TRBD2; J gene: TRBJ2-7; CDR3 protein: CASSPGSGAFSYEQYF; CDR3 DNA: TGCGCCAGCAGCCCGGGGAGCGGGGCGTTCTCCTACGAGCAGTACTTC
V gene: TRBV7-9; clone size: medium-sized; D gene: TRBD1; J gene: TRBJ1-2; CDR3 protein: CASSDGQGADGYTF; CDR3 DNA: TGTGCCAGCAGCGACGGACAGGGGGCTGATGGCTACACCTTC
V gene: TRBV4-1; clone size: many; D gene: NA; J gene: TRBJ2-2; CDR3 protein: CASSQFGGELFF; CDR3 DNA: TGCGCCAGCAGCCAATTCGGCGGGGAGCTGTTTTTT
V gene: TRBV27; clone size: many; D gene: TRBD1; J gene: TRBJ1-6; CDR3 protein: CASSLTGTEISSYNSPLHF; CDR3 DNA: TGTGCCAGCAGTTTAACCGGGACAGAAATTAGCTCCTATAATTCACCCCTCCACTTT
V gene: TRBV15; clone size: medium-sized; D gene: NA; J gene: TRBJ2-5; CDR3 protein: CATSRDIETQYF; CDR3 DNA: TGTGCCACCAGCAGGGACATAGAGACCCAGTACTTC
V gene: TRBV6-2/TRBV6-3; clone size: many; D gene: NA; J gene: TRBJ2-4; CDR3 protein: CATSMDSAKNIQYF; CDR3 DNA: TGTGCCACCAGCATGGATTCAGCCAAAAACATTCAGTACTTC
V gene: TRBV19; clone size: many; D gene: TRBD1; J gene: TRBJ1-2; CDR3 protein: CASSISQGAKVDGYTF; CDR3 DNA: TGTGCCAGTAGTATCAGCCAGGGGGCGAAAGTAGATGGCTACACCTTC
V gene: TRBV3-1; clone size: many; D gene: NA; J gene: TRBJ1-5; CDR3 protein: CASSQHQIQPQHF; CDR3 DNA: TGTGCCAGCAGCCAACACCAAATTCAGCCCCAGCATTTT
V gene: TRBV20-1; clone size: medium-sized; D gene: TRBD2; J gene: TRBJ2-1; CDR3 protein: CSAKNSGGYNEQFF; CDR3 DNA: TGCAGTGCCAAGAACTCGGGGGGATACAATGAGCAGTTCTTC
V gene: TRBV7-3; clone size: many; D gene: NA; J gene: TRBJ2-1; CDR3 protein: CASSLNRLNNEQFF; CDR3 DNA: TGTGCCAGCAGCTTAAACCGGCTTAACAATGAGCAGTTCTTC
V gene: TRBV7-2; clone size: many; D gene: TRBD1; J gene: TRBJ2-5; CDR3 protein: CASSSYRGQGETQYF; CDR3 DNA: TGTGCCAGCAGCTCCTACAGGGGGCAGGGGGAGACCCAGTACTTC
V gene: TRBV6-5; clone size: many; D gene: NA; J gene: TRBJ1-2; CDR3 protein: CASSSGWGDGYTF; CDR3 DNA: TGTGCCAGCAGTTCCGGATGGGGGGATGGCTACACCTTC
V gene: TRBV7-9; clone size: many; D gene: TRBD1; J gene: TRBJ1-1; CDR3 protein: CASSPRGQVMNTEAFF; CDR3 DNA: TGTGCCAGCAGCCCGAGAGGACAGGTTATGAACACTGAAGCTTTCTTT
V gene: TRBV20-1; clone size: NA; D gene: TRBD1; J gene: TRBJ1-5; CDR3 protein: CSARPGQGNQPQHF; CDR3 DNA: TGCAGTGCTAGACCCGGACAGGGCAATCAGCCCCAGCATTTT